This T cell receptor beta chain was obtained from a study of cytomegalovirus exposure and HLA in healthy donors. 60 Vbeta and 13 Jbeta primers were used in PCR. Produced via immunoSEQ multiplex PCR; TCRdb's table is partial and in-frame only. Of about 120,000 clones in the sample, about four fifths were seen once. Looked up from germline, CDR1 is MNHEY and CDR2 is SMNVEV (reference sequence). This CDR3 is built from 16 residues. Trimming shortened V by 5 bases and J by 7 bases, and 18 bases separated the two germline ends. Material for sequencing was PBMCs. The chain uses TRBV27 and TRBJ1-6; possibly TRBD1 for D (6 bases). The receptor's source is a female donor in good health and CMV-seropositive. In DNA, the CDR3 is TGTGCCAGCAGTCACCGGGGGGGCCTATACAATTCACCCCTCCACTTT. It yields the protein CASSHRGGLYNSPLHF.